This T cell receptor beta chain derives from a study of cytomegalovirus exposure and HLA in healthy donors. Among the donors, all were healthy bone marrow donors. General study points: About 87% or about 30% of the time was how often most TCR beta V segments were productive, according to an earlier analysis. Per a later analysis, HLA-associated TCR beta chains showed more clonal expansion than other, equally common TCR beta chains. Reported findings show TCR beta sequences accurately forecast HLA-A and HLA-B alleles in most subjects.

This CDR3 comprises 18 residues. V trimming: 5 bases; J trimming: 5 bases; junction bases outside the gene matches: 13. Germline V CDR1 and CDR2: SGDLS, YYNGEE. Concerning this clone itself: No antigen is known for it.

Both 60 Vbeta primers and 13 Jbeta primers went into the PCR. TCRdb keeps only in-frame clones here, not all; method: immunoSEQ multiplex PCR. The table has 160,000 or so clones, approximately 80% seen once; the top ten hold about 1.3%. This TCR derives from a man aged 25-45 years in good health and CMV-seronegative. The chain employs TRBV9 and TRBJ2-2; 12 bases agree with TRBD2. The sample taken for sequencing was PBMCs. The chain's CDR3 is CASSSTSGTSGLTGELFF. Here the CDR3 DNA reads TGTGCCAGCAGTTCTACCTCCGGGACTAGCGGGCTTACCGGGGAGCTGTTTTTT.